The present entry profiles one TCR beta chain with its context. Its target is not known. The CDR3 loop spans 17 amino acids. The V end lost 0 bases, the J end lost 0 bases, and 13 bases lay between the germline ends. The germline V gene encodes CDR1 SGHTA and CDR2 FQGNSA. These data are taken from a study of blood T cells in healthy people across ages. Whole-study findings and limits: Both higher diversity and more naive CD4+ cells marked long-lived donors when set against aged donors.

Next came a second PCR, run for about 7 to 11 cycles, which used a sample-barcoded 5' primer along with a J-beta primer mix. The template-switch adaptor was a 5' adaptor with 12 random nucleotides. It tagged each cDNA molecule. Each of the samples gave a minimum of 2.5 million paired-end reads that contained CDR3. TCRdb ran MiXCR on the 5' RACE reads and lists one entry per CDR3 protein. The profile covers 1.5 million to 2 million distinct CDR3 sequences, with around 50% appearing a single time and roughly 2.1% taken by the ten largest. The chain couples TRBV7-2 to TRBJ2-3; D uncertain. Source material: blood. The source is a woman aged 40-49 years in good health. The CDR3 reads CASSLAMKGASTDTQYF. CDR3 coding DNA: TGTGCCAGCAGCTTAGCGATGAAAGGAGCAAGCACAGATACGCAGTATTTT.